This is a list of T cell receptor beta chains from one sample in a study of shared clonotypes between healthy human individuals. The repertoire was sequenced with immunoSEQ multiplex PCR; TCRdb's copy has only in-frame clones and lacks some. Altogether about 2.1 million clones are present, roughly 91% being singletons, with the ten largest covering more than 1.5%. Input material: naive CD8+ T cells from PBMCs. Every receptor here comes from a man aged 18 to 30 in good health. Some clones in this sample may be carry-over from other donors' samples. Each CDR3 is given without its conserved first and last residue.

cdr3_aa v_call
ASSVAIGNSPLH TRBV9
ASSLDQGTTYEQY TRBV5-1
ATSRPGAANTGELF TRBV15
ARTIDTNTGELF TRBV2
ASSRPDRSPYEQY TRBV7-2
ASSLGLVGYEQY TRBV28
ASSQVTFGEKLF TRBV4-3
ASGYYDQPQH TRBV27
AAFGTGGSPEAF TRBV28
ASSPRRTGVEHTEAF TRBV28
AWAPRDRDHPYEQY TRBV30
AISETGLGETQY TRBV10-3
ASSSGRGSSYEQY TRBV5-5
ASSLARGSSYNEQF TRBV7-9
ASSVGYSGPYEQY TRBV9
ASSQGWYNEQF TRBV14
ASSAGGEATEAF TRBV9
ASSMGRDYT TRBV19
ASSPTKEQY TRBV7-9
ASSTGTGPLLSYEQY TRBV7-6
ASSSPGGTGELF TRBV7-9
ASSQVGENTIY TRBV14
SALTLYEQY TRBV29-1
SSRVGVTEAF TRBV29-1
SAGQNEQF TRBV20-1
ASTLKGRGNEQF TRBV19
ASSPGSGINTEAF TRBV7-3
ASSPGGYSTDTQY TRBV4-1
ASSQESGTGLSYGYT TRBV4-1
ASSFPGSVYGYT TRBV28
ASSPNQGGGEKLF TRBV27
ASSSVGWETQY TRBV11-2
AISGASGSFDEQF TRBV10-3
ASSLGLDRLGYT TRBV5-8
ASSPGGLGAGGYT TRBV9
ASSEQWGGLQETQY TRBV2
ASSPRRTQNTEAF TRBV9
ASSLRDPRTEAF TRBV5-1
SARTGANEKLF TRBV29-1
ASSPGTSGYYEQY TRBV5-4
ASREGDSYNEQF TRBV2
ASSLSAWDEISHTGELF TRBV7-2
ASSQDWGTRVSNEQF TRBV4-3
ASSTDRDEQY TRBV5-1
AISESVGGTSYGYT TRBV10-3
SVRDRDSYEQY TRBV29-1
ASSESGWQPQH TRBV6-1
ASSEDSSSFYGYT TRBV19
ASSFSGGAYYNEQF TRBV7-6
ASSSDSLEQY TRBV7-8
ASSLQGTVDEKLF TRBV7-8
ASSEAYSQEAF TRBV6-1